A single sample gave rise to the 7 T cell receptor beta chains below, sequenced in a study of regulatory T cells in long-lasting Graves disease (dated by TCRdb to 2020 to 2022). The time point label corresponds to: persistent/refractory GD, antithyroid drugs over 5 years with positive TRAb. RNA was extracted from PBMCs in TRIzol for both TCR sequencing and RNA sequencing. The library was obtained by multiplex PCR. The data were produced on an Illumina HiSeq 4000. CDR3 regions were amplified by Arm-PCR with iRepertoire HTBI primers to construct TCR beta libraries. The public sequencing data were trimmed at Q25 with fastp and processed into clonotypes with MiXCR by TCRdb, which kept only in-frame beta chains. Every distinct CDR3 protein forms one entry, paired with its most common genes and DNA. The sample table shows over 350,000 distinct CDR3 sequences, and less than 25% are seen once. The ten biggest clones cover 20% to 25% of the sample.

The specimen comprised peripheral blood mononuclear cells (PBMCs), sampled when the disease was refractory, from a patient treated with antithyroid drugs. These receptors originate from a female donor with Graves disease.

This rearrangement joins TRBV30 to TRBJ2-1; maybe TRBD2 (5 bases). The CDR3 totals 14 residues. The V end lost 3 bases, the J end lost 0 bases, and 9 bases lay between the germline ends. Germline loops: CDR1 GTSNPN, CDR2 SVGIG (reference sequence). CDR3 coding DNA: TGTGCCTGGAGCGGGGTGGGCTCCTACAATGAGCAGTTCTTC. As protein: CAWSGVGSYNEQFF.

The V gene is TRBV6-2 or TRBV6-3, the J gene TRBJ2-1, with 7 bases aligning to TRBD1. Germline-derived CDR1 and CDR2 are MNHEY and SVGEGT. With V trimmed by 8 bases and J by 8 bases, 3 bases remained unmatched. The CDR3 has 11 residues. CDR3 region: CASLTGDEQFF. The CDR3 nucleotides are TGTGCCAGCCTTACAGGGGATGAGCAGTTCTTC.

CDR3 nucleotide sequence: TGTGCCAGTAGTCCTGGGCTTCTGGACTCTAATTCACCCCTCCACTTT. Encoded protein: CASSPGLLDSNSPLHF. The chain employs TRBV19 and TRBJ1-6; D gene uncertain. V was cut by 5 bases and J by 6 bases, with 17 bases left in between. Germline CDR1 is LNHDA and CDR2 is SQIVND (reference sequence). CDR3 length: 16 amino acids.

Details on this clonotype: This may be a read error: a much more frequent sequence differs by one nucleotide. The rearrangement uses TRBV11-2 and TRBJ1-2; D call uncertain. Trimming removed 8 bases from V and 8 bases from J, with 18 bases in between. Germline CDR1 and CDR2: SGHAT and FQNNGV. This CDR3 contains 13 residues. CDR3 DNA: TGTGCCAGCTGCCCTTCCGAGCAAGGCGGCTACACCTTC. This encodes CASCPSEQGGYTF.

This sequence joins TRBV6-2 or TRBV6-3 and TRBJ1-5; D gene ambiguous. Germline values: CDR1 MNHEY, CDR2 SVGEGT. The ends were cut back, 2 bases at V and 7 bases at J, with 18 bases in the middle. This CDR3 is 16 amino acids long. CDR3 residues: CASSYRTVPGAQPQHF. The DNA for the CDR3 is TGTGCCAGCAGTTACCGTACAGTCCCGGGAGCGCAGCCCCAGCATTTT.

Turning to this clonotype: With a much larger clone just one base away, this may be a read error. The chain carries TRBV13 and TRBJ2-5, with a tentative D call TRBD2 (6 bases). This CDR3 has 14 residues. V lost 0 bases to trimming and J lost 7 bases, with 12 bases between them. Germline V gene sequence: CDR1 PRHDT, CDR2 FYEKMQ (reference sequence). The CDR3 spells CASSLGGGTGTQYF. For the CDR3, the DNA is TGTGCCAGCAGCTTAGGCGGGGGTACGGGGACCCAGTACTTC. Together with reference TRBV13 and TRBJ2-5, the CDR3 gives the full variable domain: AAGVIQSPRHLIKEKRETATLKCYPIPRHDTVYWYQQGPGQDPQFLISFYEKMQSDKGSIPDRFSAQQFSDYHSELNMSSLELGDSALYFCASSLGGGTGTQYFGPGTRLLVL.

This clonotype was seen many times. The V gene is TRBV20-1, the J gene TRBJ1-5; tentative D call: TRBD1 (6 bases). CDR3 length: 13 residues. Trimming stripped 1 base from V and 2 bases from J, with 6 bases between. Looked up from germline, CDR1 is DFQATT and CDR2 is SNEGSKA (reference sequence). The DNA for the CDR3 is TGCAGTGCTAGAGCAGGGGGCAATCAGCCCCAGCATTTT. Translated: CSARAGGNQPQHF.